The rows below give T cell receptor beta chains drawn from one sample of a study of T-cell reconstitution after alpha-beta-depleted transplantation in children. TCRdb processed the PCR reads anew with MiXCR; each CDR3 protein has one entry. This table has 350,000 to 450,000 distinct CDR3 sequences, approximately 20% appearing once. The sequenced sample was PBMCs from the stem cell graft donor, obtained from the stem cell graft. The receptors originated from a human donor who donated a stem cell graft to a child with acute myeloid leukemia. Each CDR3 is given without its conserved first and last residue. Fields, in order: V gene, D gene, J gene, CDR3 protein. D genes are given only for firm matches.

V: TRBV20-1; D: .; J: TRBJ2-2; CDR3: SANPGIGTGELF
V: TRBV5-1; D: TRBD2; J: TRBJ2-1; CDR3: ASRVAGENNEQF
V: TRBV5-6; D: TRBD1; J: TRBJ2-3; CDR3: ASSAPGQGGISTDTQY
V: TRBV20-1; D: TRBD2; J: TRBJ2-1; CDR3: SALLRPGLAGGEQF
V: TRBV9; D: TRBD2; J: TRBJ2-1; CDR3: ASSVGGTSEGANNEQF
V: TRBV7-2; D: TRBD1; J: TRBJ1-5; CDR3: ASSLGAPGTVQPQH
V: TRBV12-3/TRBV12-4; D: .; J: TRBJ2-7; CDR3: ASSFVLPGEQY
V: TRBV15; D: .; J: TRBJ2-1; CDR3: ATQTDYNNEQF
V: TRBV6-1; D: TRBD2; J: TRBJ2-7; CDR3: ASSELAGDYYEQY
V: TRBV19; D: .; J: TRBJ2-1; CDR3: ASSISRPFPNNEQF
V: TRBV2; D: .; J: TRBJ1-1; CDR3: ASSPQGWTEAF
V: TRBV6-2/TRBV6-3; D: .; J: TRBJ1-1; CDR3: ASRPGTRGYTEAF
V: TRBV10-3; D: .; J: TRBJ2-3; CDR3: AISESEEGPDTQY
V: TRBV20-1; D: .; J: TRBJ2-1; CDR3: SARKGRRYNEQF
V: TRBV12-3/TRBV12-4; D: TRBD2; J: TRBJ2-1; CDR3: ASSGTGGLYNEQF
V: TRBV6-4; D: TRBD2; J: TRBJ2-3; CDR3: ASSDSSLAGGEDTQY
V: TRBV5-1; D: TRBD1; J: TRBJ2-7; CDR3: ASSLSGRGIHEQY